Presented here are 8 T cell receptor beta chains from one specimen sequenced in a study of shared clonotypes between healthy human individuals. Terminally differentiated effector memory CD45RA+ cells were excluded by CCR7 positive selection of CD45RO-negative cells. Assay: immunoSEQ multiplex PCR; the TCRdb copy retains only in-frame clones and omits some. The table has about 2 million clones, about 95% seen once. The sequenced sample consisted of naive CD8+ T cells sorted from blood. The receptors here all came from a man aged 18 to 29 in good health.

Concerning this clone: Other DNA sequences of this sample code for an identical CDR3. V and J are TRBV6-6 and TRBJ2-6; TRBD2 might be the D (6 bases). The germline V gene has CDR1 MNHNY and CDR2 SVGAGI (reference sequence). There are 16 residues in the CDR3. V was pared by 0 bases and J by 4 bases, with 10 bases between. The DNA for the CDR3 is TGTGCCAGCAGTTACTCGGAGGGGCCAGGGGCCAACGTCCTGACTTTC. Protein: CASSYSEGPGANVLTF.

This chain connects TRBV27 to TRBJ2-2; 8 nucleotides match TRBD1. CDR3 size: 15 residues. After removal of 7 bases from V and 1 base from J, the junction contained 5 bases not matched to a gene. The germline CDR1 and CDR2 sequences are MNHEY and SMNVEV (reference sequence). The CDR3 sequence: CASNTGTGNTGELFF. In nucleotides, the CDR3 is TGTGCCAGCAACACCGGGACAGGGAACACCGGGGAGCTGTTTTTT.

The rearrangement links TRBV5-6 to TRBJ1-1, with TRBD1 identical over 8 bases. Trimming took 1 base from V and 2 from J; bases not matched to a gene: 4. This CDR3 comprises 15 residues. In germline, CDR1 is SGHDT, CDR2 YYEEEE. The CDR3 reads CASSLRTGFNTEAFF. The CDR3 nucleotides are TGTGCCAGCAGCTTGAGGACAGGGTTTAACACTGAAGCTTTCTTT.

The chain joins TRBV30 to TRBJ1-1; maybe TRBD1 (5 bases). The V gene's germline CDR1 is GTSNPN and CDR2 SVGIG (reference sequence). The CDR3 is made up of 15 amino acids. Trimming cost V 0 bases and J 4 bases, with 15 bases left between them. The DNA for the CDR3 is TGTGCCTGGAGTGTAGGGGCGGGGGGAGGCACTGAAGCTTTCTTT. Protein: CAWSVGAGGGTEAFF.

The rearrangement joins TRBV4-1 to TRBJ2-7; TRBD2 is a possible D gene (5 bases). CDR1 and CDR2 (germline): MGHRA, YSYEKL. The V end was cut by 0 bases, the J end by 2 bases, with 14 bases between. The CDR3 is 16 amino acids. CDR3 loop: CASSQEDWVGAYEQYF. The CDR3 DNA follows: TGCGCCAGCAGCCAAGAGGACTGGGTTGGGGCCTACGAGCAGTACTTC.

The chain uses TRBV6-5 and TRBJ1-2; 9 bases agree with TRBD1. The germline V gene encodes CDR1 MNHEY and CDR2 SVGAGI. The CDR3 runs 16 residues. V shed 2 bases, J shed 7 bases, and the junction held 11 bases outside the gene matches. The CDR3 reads CASSYDPGQGLVGYTF. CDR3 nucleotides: TGTGCCAGCAGTTACGACCCGGGACAGGGTTTGGTTGGCTACACCTTC.

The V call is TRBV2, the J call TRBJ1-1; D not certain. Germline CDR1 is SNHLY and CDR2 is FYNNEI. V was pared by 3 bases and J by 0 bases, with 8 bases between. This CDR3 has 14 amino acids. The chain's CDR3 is CASSEEGLNTEAFF. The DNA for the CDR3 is TGTGCCAGCAGTGAGGAGGGCCTGAACACTGAAGCTTTCTTT.

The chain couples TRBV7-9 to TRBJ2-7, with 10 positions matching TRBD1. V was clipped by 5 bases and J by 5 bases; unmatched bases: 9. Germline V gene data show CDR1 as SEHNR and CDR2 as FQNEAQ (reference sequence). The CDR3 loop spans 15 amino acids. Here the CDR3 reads CASSQNDRGRDEQYF. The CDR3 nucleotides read TGTGCCAGCAGCCAAAACGACAGGGGGCGCGACGAGCAGTACTTC.